This paragraph reports one T cell receptor beta chain. Its antigen is unknown. No quality values exist for individual bases; no much larger clone is one base distant. This sample stems from a study of shared clonotypes between healthy human individuals (dated by TCRdb to about 2020). Some background on the complete study: A few men and two women, aged 18 to 49 years, made up the cohort. Libraries were prepared and TCR repertoires were sequenced by different laboratories using diverse techniques, in order to increase sequencing depth and limit assay-specific biases. For each donor, CD4 naive and CD4 memory were each run on three plates, CD8 naive on two plates, and CD8 memory on one plate. Each donor's leukapheresis produced roughly between about 0.8 and 8.9 billion PBMCs. To estimate repertoire size and how much clonotype sharing occurs between individuals, the study deeply sequenced the blood TCR repertoires of several healthy adults.

The donors were healthy, HIV-negative adults who had no recently reported acute infections or vaccinations. Only Caucasian adults living in Nashville, Tennessee, USA were represented among the donors. CD4+ T cells were enriched by magnetic negative selection; naive cells were then positively selected on CD45RA, and the negative fraction formed the memory subset. After blood collection by leukapheresis, PBMCs were isolated using Ficoll-Histopaque density gradient centrifugation and then cryopreserved in the vapor phase of liquid nitrogen. Analytical flow cytometry was used to check the purity and quantity of every magnetically sorted T cell population. From each sorted fraction, genomic DNA was isolated and quantified by UV absorbance on a Nanodrop 2000c. Results and caveats for the whole study, not just this receptor: About 5% of naive CD4, roughly 3.6% of naive CD8, approximately 2% of memory CD4, and about 0.4% of memory CD8 clonotypes were shared across a few donors. The genetic and exposure-history diversity represented was limited by the small number of donors. Even with the large sequencing depth, rarefaction of the sorted-subset datasets indicated that sequencing was incomplete. Sampling was restricted to blood, and TCR repertoires in tissue are likely to differ from TCR repertoires in blood. Pairwise subsampling led to the expectation that sequencing depth would affect the degree of clonotype sharing among donors. Clonotypes shared by all four sorted-subset donors showed higher generation probabilities than non-shared clonotypes. Estimated clonotype richness was generally larger for naive than for memory subsets.

TCR CDR3 regions were amplified from genomic DNA by multiplex PCR using the deep immunoSEQ assay. For each cell subset, the extracted genomic DNA was distributed evenly across all wells of several immunoSEQ 96-well plates, and each plate served as one replicate. For sorted subsets, each replicate PCR was loaded with around 200 ng genomic DNA, equivalent to about 30,000 T cell genomes. Purified libraries were quantified with a Qubit 3.0 fluorometer, sized on a Bioanalyzer 2100, and re-quantified with the KAPA Library Quantification kit. Every immunoSEQ 96-well plate was sequenced on a dedicated single-read 150-cycle Illumina NextSeq 550 flow cell. Per the original workflow: Because the immunoSEQ output held only junctional sequences and lacked quality scores, the filtering could not match the filtering applied to full-length reads. To assign V/J genes and CDR3, sequences were annotated against IMGT germline references using PyIR, a Python wrapper for IgBLAST v1.9. Reads were removed for weak V/J assignments (E-value above 1e-6), missing CDR3, stop codons, out-of-frame junctions, or ambiguous translated residues. V3J clonotypes were defined as sequences sharing an identical inferred V gene, J gene, and CDR3 amino acid sequence. Percentage overlap between repertoires was calculated by dividing the number of shared unique clonotypes by the size of the smaller repertoire. RTK rarefaction, the Chao1 estimator, and Recon v2.1 estimates of unobserved clonotypes were used to assess repertoire richness. Generation probabilities were computed with OLGA for all TCRbeta clonotypes obtained by the gDNA method from a few donors. The clones in this table, taken by TCRdb from immuneACCESS, are in-frame only. Not every clone is retained; where verified, under half of the shortfall comes from an unresolved V gene, and the cause of the rest is unknown. V and J calls and clone size are given by that table; D and trimming were obtained from the DNA. The sample table lists around 2.5 million clones, approximately 94% of them with a count of one. 0.36% of the sample comes from the top ten.

A distance of 8 bases separates the germline ends of V and J, which lose 2 bases and 3 bases respectively. From the cysteine through the phenylalanine, the CDR3 covers 14 amino acids. CDR3 DNA is the only sequence kept; it has 42 bases, read in frame from the first base. Sequences MNHNY (CDR1) and SVGAGI (CDR2) are obtained from the germline V gene (reference sequence). This sequence uses TRBV6-6 and TRBJ2-1; a weak D assignment points to TRBD1 (6 bases agree). The TCR sequence derives from a man in his late teens or twenties in good health. Some clones in this sample may be carry-over from other donors' samples. Sequencing was done on a sample of naive CD4+ T cells from PBMCs. The label giving this sample's cell subset or site can be read as: CD45RA+ positively selected. The CDR3 reads CASSYGGVYNEQFF. The bases are TGTGCCAGCAGTTACGGGGGCGTCTACAATGAGCAGTTCTTC.